These 18 T cell receptor beta chains were sequenced from one sample in a study of blood T cells in healthy people across ages. The use of a sample-barcoded 5' primer and a J-beta primer mix characterized a second PCR of about 7 to 12 cycles. From the 5' RACE reads, TCRdb called clonotypes with MiXCR, one entry per CDR3 protein. This table holds some 1.4 million distinct CDR3 sequences, roughly 40% found once. The sequencing input was blood. Receptors were obtained from a woman under 30 in good health.

The V gene is TRBV29-1, the J gene TRBJ2-1; D ambiguous. This CDR3 contains 13 residues. Per the germline V gene, CDR1 is SQVTM and CDR2 is ANQGSEA. The ends were cut back, 3 bases at V and 7 bases at J, with 13 bases in the middle. The CDR3 DNA sequence: TGCAGCGTTGATGGGCCCCCCAAGAATGAGCAGTTCTTC. It specifies CSVDGPPKNEQFF.

V and J are TRBV2 and TRBJ2-1; 7 nucleotides line up with TRBD1. This CDR3 comprises 13 residues. V shed 2 bases and J 6 bases; nucleotides not matched to a gene: 1. Germline V gives CDR1 SNHLY, CDR2 FYNNEI. CDR3 DNA: TGTGCCAGCAGTGAAAACAGGGGCAATGAGCAGTTCTTC. Its protein is CASSENRGNEQFF.

This clonotype appeared a few times. The chain links TRBV7-9 to TRBJ2-7, with 7 bases fitting TRBD2. The junction had 8 bases not matched to a gene; V was cut back by 1 base and J by 2 bases. The CDR3 is made up of 16 amino acids. CDR1 and CDR2 from the germline V gene are SEHNR and FQNEAQ (reference sequence). CDR3 in DNA: TGTGCCAGCAGCTTAGTTCTAGCGGACATCCCCTACGAGCAGTACTTC. Protein product: CASSLVLADIPYEQYF.

This sequence joins TRBV5-1 and TRBJ2-1, with 9 bases identical to TRBD2. After removal of 3 bases from V and 0 bases from J, the junction contained 4 bases not matched to a gene. CDR3 length: 16 amino acids. The germline V gene has CDR1 SGHRS and CDR2 YFSETQ. This CDR3 reads CASSYRLAASYNEQFF. CDR3 nucleotides: TGCGCCAGCAGCTACCGACTAGCGGCCTCCTACAATGAGCAGTTCTTC.

The V call is TRBV12-3 or TRBV12-4, the J call TRBJ2-5; TRBD2 agrees at 14 bases. V shed 7 bases and J 6 bases; nucleotides not matched to a gene: 7. The CDR3 is made up of 15 amino acids. The CDR3, as DNA: TGTGCCAGCACCGATGGACTAGCGGGAGGACAGACCCAGTACTTC. The encoded protein is CASTDGLAGGQTQYF.

The chain joins TRBV2 to TRBJ1-2; possible D gene TRBD1, 6 bases. This CDR3 region has 14 residues. V was shortened by 7 bases and J by 2 bases, with 14 bases between the two germline ends. Germline lookup yields CDR1 SNHLY and CDR2 FYNNEI. Written as DNA, the CDR3 is TGTGCCAGCACCGAGCAGGGGCCCAACTATGGCTACACCTTC. This gives the protein CASTEQGPNYGYTF.

J is TRBJ1-6 and V is TRBV3-1, with D unclear. Germline values: CDR1 LGHDT, CDR2 YNNKEL (reference sequence). Deletions cut 1 base from V and 9 bases from J, with 7 bases between. The CDR3 runs 13 residues. CDR3 in amino acids: CASSQVLRSPLHF. The CDR3 bases are TGTGCCAGCAGCCAAGTTCTGCGTTCACCCCTCCACTTT.

About this clonotype: One end of the junction is discordant with germline, which a read error may explain. The chain recombines TRBV12-3 or TRBV12-4 with TRBJ2-7; 10 nucleotides agree with TRBD1. This CDR3 comprises 15 residues. DNA of the CDR3: TGTGCCTGCAGAATAACGGGACAGGGGTCCTACGAGCAGTACTTC. Encoded protein: CACRITGQGSYEQYF.

V is TRBV21-1 and J is TRBJ1-2. TRBV21-1 is described as a pseudogene. The CDR3 has 15 residues. The CDR3 DNA reads as TGTGCCAGCAGCGGCCGAAACGGGTTCCTCTATGGCTACACCTTC. Translated, it gives CASSGRNGFLYGYTF.

The chain has TRBV20-1 and TRBJ1-2; the D gene is possibly TRBD1 (5 bases). V lost 5 bases and J lost 4, with 17 bases in between. Germline CDR1 DFQATT, CDR2 SNEGSKA (reference sequence). The CDR3 is 14 amino acids. CDR3 bases: TGCAGTGCTCCAGGCGGGGACTGCTGCTATGGCTACACCTTC. Its protein is CSAPGGDCCYGYTF.

For the CDR3, the DNA is TGCAGCGTTAGACAGGGGGTCACTGAAGCTTTCTTT. Protein sequence: CSVRQGVTEAFF. This chain connects TRBV29-1 to TRBJ1-1; TRBD1 agrees at 9 bases. Germline V CDR1 and CDR2: SQVTM, ANQGSEA. This CDR3 has 12 amino acids. Trimming removed 5 bases from V and 4 bases from J; junction bases left unmatched: 2.

V is TRBV14 and J is TRBJ2-7; D possibly uses TRBD1 or TRBD2 (5 bases each). This CDR3 has 16 residues. With 0 bases removed from V and 0 bases from J, the gap between germline ends came to 12 bases. Germline CDR1 and CDR2: SGHDN and FVKESK. CDR3 bases: TGTGCCAGCAGCCAAGACGTGGGACCTCACTCCTACGAGCAGTACTTC. Residues: CASSQDVGPHSYEQYF.

The table lists this clonotype with a few counts. This sequence joins TRBV9 and TRBJ2-1, with D possibly TRBD2 on 5 matching bases. The germline gives CDR1 SGDLS, CDR2 YYNGEE. This CDR3 comprises 14 residues. Trimming left V 4 bases short and J 9 bases short, with 17 bases between. The CDR3 sequence: CASSISTRFLEQFF. As DNA, the CDR3 is TGTGCCAGCAGCATATCAACTAGGTTCCTTGAGCAGTTCTTC.

CDR3 amino acids: CASSDSYFYEQYF. DNA for the CDR3: TGTGCCAGCAGTGACAGTTACTTCTACGAGCAGTACTTC. This chain links TRBV6-5 with TRBJ2-7, with a weak D call TRBD1 (5 bases). CDR3 length: 13 amino acids. Trimming took off 5 bases at V and 3 bases at J, with 11 bases between the two ends. The germline gives CDR1 MNHEY, CDR2 SVGAGI.

This rearrangement joins TRBV20-1 to TRBJ2-1; 8 bases fit TRBD2. With 6 bases clipped from V and 6 bases from J, the junction kept 10 bases outside the gene matches. The CDR3 is 14 amino acids. Germline V CDR1 and CDR2: DFQATT, SNEGSKA (reference sequence). CDR3 residues: CSALAGLGLNEQFF. Here the CDR3 DNA reads TGCAGTGCCCTTGCGGGACTAGGTCTCAATGAGCAGTTCTTC.

This clonotype came up a few times. The V call is TRBV7-9, the J call TRBJ2-1; no reliable D call. This CDR3 contains 10 residues. V was trimmed by 1 base and J by 15 bases, leaving 7 bases between them. Germline lookup yields CDR1 SEHNR and CDR2 FQNEAQ (reference sequence). CDR3 sequence: CASSLEVPFF. In nucleotides, the CDR3 is TGTGCCAGCAGCTTAGAGGTCCCGTTCTTC.

The chain employs TRBV29-1 and TRBJ1-2; D ambiguous. The CDR3 is 12 amino acids. The germline V gene has CDR1 SQVTM and CDR2 ANQGSEA. Deletions cut 1 base from V and 6 bases from J, with 9 bases between. The CDR3 protein is CSVEVGRNGYTF. The CDR3 DNA reads TGCAGCGTTGAAGTTGGACGGAATGGCTACACCTTC.

This chain uses TRBV18 with TRBJ2-7, with 9 bases that match TRBD1. The DNA end lines up better with TRBJ2-5; the J call may be wrong. There are 15 residues in the CDR3. Germline V gene lookup returns CDR1 KGHSH and CDR2 LQKENI. The CDR3: CASSPGQGPSRTQYF. CDR3 in DNA: TGTGCCAGCTCACCTGGACAGGGGCCATCCAGGACCCAGTACTTC.